Listed here is a single T cell receptor beta chain. Other DNA sequences of this sample code for an identical CDR3. The source of the sample is a study of T cell changes during pregnancy in multiple sclerosis. Per the germline V gene, CDR1 is SGHRS and CDR2 is YFSETQ. CDR3 length: 14 amino acids. V lost 4 bases and J 1 base, leaving 12 bases between the germline ends. Method: immunoSEQ multiplex PCR; TCRdb's copy keeps in-frame clones and lacks some. This sample carries 55,000 to 85,000 clones, around 90% of them seen once, and the ten largest clones take about 0.31%. This chain connects TRBV5-1 to TRBJ2-7, with a weak D call TRBD1 (6 bases). The sequence came from a female donor with multiple sclerosis, enrolled in a pregnancy study. Source: CD4+ T cells from peripheral blood mononuclear cells, taken after pregnancy. The CDR3 nucleotides read TGCGCCAGCAGCGCCCCCGGGACATCCTACGAGCAGTACTTC. It yields the protein CASSAPGTSYEQYF. Based on the CDR3 plus reference TRBV5-1 and TRBJ2-7, the full variable domain is KAGVTQTPRYLIKTRGQQVTLSCSPISGHRSVSWYQQTPGQGLQFLFEYFSETQRNKGNFPGRFSGRQFSNSRSEMNVSTLELGDSALYLCASSAPGTSYEQYFGPGTRLTVT.